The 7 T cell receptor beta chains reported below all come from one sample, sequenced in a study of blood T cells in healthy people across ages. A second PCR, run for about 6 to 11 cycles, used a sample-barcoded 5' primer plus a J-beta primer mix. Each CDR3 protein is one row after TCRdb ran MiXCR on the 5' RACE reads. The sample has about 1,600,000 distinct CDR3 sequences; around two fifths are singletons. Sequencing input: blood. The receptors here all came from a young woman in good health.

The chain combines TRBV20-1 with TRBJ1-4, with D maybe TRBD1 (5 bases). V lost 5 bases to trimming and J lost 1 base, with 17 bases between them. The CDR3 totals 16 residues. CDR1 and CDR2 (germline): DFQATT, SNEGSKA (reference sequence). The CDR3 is CSAPQGLGLTNEKLFF. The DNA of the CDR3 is TGCAGTGCTCCCCAGGGATTGGGGCTAACTAATGAAAAACTGTTTTTT.

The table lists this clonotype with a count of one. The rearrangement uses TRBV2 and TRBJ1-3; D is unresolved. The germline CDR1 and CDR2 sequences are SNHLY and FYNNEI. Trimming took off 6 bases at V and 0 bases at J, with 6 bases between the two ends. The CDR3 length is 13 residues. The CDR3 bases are TGTGCCAGCAGCACCCGCTCTGGAAACACCATATATTTT. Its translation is CASSTRSGNTIYF.

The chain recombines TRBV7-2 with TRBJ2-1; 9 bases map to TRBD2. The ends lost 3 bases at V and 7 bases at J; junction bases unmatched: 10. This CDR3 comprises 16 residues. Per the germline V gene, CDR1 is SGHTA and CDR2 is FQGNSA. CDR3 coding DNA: TGTGCCAGCAGCTTCTACCATAGCGGGAGTGGGAATGAGCAGTTCTTC. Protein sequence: CASSFYHSGSGNEQFF.

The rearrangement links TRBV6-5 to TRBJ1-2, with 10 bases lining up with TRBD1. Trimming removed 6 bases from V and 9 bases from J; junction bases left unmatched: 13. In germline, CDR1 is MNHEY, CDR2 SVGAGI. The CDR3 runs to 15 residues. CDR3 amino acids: CASRTLRDRGYSYTF. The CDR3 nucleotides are TGTGCCAGCAGGACCCTCAGGGACAGGGGATATAGCTACACCTTC.

CDR3 region: CSAIDAGRPSYNEQFF. In DNA, the CDR3 is TGCAGTGCTATAGACGCCGGGAGGCCTTCCTACAATGAGCAGTTCTTC. This chain connects TRBV20-1 to TRBJ2-1; 7 positions agree with TRBD2. The germline gives CDR1 DFQATT, CDR2 SNEGSKA (reference sequence). CDR3 size: 16 residues. After removal of 4 bases from V and 1 base from J, the junction contained 10 bases not matched to a gene.

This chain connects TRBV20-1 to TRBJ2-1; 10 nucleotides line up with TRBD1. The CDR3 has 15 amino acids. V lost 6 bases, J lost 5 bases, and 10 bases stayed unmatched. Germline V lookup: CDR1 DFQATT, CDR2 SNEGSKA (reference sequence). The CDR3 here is CSATPRTGGNNEQFF. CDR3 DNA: TGCAGTGCCACCCCTCGGACAGGGGGGAACAATGAGCAGTTCTTC.

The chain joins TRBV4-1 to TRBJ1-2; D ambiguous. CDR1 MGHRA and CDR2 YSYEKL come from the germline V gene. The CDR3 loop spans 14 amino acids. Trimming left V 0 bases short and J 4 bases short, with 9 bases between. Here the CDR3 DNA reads TGCGCCAGCAGCCAAGAGAGTCTCGGCTATGGCTACACCTTC. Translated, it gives CASSQESLGYGYTF.